These 9 T cell receptor beta chains came from one sample sequenced in a study of Graves' ophthalmopathy and Graves' hyperthyroidism. The sequenced template was RNA, covering the TCR beta CDR3 region. HTBI-primed first-round RT-PCR preceded second-round multiplex PCR. TCRdb fed the multiplex PCR reads into MiXCR, producing one record per CDR3 protein. Of just over 600,000 distinct CDR3 sequences detected, about a fifth appear once; the ten largest clones hold more than 5.5%. Sequenced input: peripheral blood. Receptors originate from a young woman with stable Graves' hyperthyroidism. Some clones in this sample may be carry-over from other donors' samples.

Comment on this clonotype: A much more abundant neighbour one base away suggests this may be a read error. This rearrangement joins TRBV12-3 or TRBV12-4 to TRBJ1-6; unclear D gene. The CDR3 contains 13 residues. This CDR3 reads CASRRRSNSHLHF. The CDR3 nucleotides are TGTGCCAGCAGGCGCCGGAGTAATTCACACCTCCACTTT.

This clonotype showed up many times. This chain uses TRBV27 with TRBJ1-2; possible D gene TRBD1, 5 bases. The V end was cut by 0 bases, the J end by 2 bases, with 7 bases between. In germline, CDR1 is MNHEY, CDR2 SMNVEV (reference sequence). The CDR3 is 14 residues long. This chain's CDR3 is CASSLSGTNYGYTF. CDR3 in DNA: TGTGCCAGCAGTTTATCGGGGACCAACTATGGCTACACCTTC.

This clonotype was recorded many times. V gene TRBV12-3 or TRBV12-4 combines with J gene TRBJ2-5, with no clear D. This CDR3 region has 14 residues. With 5 bases removed from V and 5 bases from J, the gap between germline ends came to 15 bases. The CDR3 loop reads CASSPPGSRETQYF. Here the CDR3 DNA reads TGTGCCAGCAGTCCCCCCGGGTCTAGGGAGACCCAGTACTTC.

This clonotype showed up many times. V usage is TRBV30 and J usage is TRBJ2-2; D not resolved. V was shortened by 4 bases and J by 1 base, with 4 bases between the two germline ends. Per germline, CDR1 GTSNPN and CDR2 SVGIG (reference sequence). There are 12 residues in the CDR3. The CDR3 region has the DNA TGTGCCTGGACCCTGAACACCGGGGAGCTGTTTTTT. Residues: CAWTLNTGELFF.

This clonotype was recorded at least ten times. The chain combines TRBV6-2 or TRBV6-3 with TRBJ1-3, with unresolved D. This CDR3 contains 18 residues. Germline-derived CDR1 and CDR2 are MNHEY and SVGEGT. V was clipped by 0 bases and J by 0 bases, with 15 bases between them. The CDR3 protein is CASSYSSPQLYSGNTIYF. The CDR3 coding sequence is TGTGCCAGCAGTTACTCGAGTCCCCAATTGTACTCTGGAAACACCATATATTTT.

The chain links TRBV30 to TRBJ2-2, with 10 bases matching TRBD2. The CDR3 covers 16 residues. Losses at the gene ends were 2 bases for V and 8 bases for J; bases not matched to a gene: 11. The V gene's germline CDR1 is GTSNPN and CDR2 SVGIG (reference sequence). Here the CDR3 DNA reads TGTGCCTGGAGTCGGATGAGGACTAGCGGTGGAGGGGAGCTGTTTTTT. Amino acid sequence: CAWSRMRTSGGGELFF.

Only one count was recorded for this clonotype. The V gene is TRBV7-9, the J gene TRBJ2-7; D gene ambiguous. Trimming removed 0 bases from V and 5 bases from J, with 8 bases in between. CDR3 size: 13 residues. CDR1 and CDR2 (germline): SEHNR, FQNEAQ (reference sequence). CDR3 coding DNA: TGTGCCAGCAGCTTAGCGGCTTCTCACGAGCAGTACTTC. Encoded protein: CASSLAASHEQYF.

The genes are TRBV6-1 and TRBJ1-1; TRBD1 aligns across 9 bases. The CDR3 contains 14 residues. Germline V gene sequence: CDR1 MNHNS, CDR2 SASEGT. The trim removed 6 bases at V and 4 bases at J, leaving 6 bases unmatched. The CDR3 here is CASRMDRGFTEAFF. DNA for the CDR3: TGTGCCAGCAGGATGGACAGGGGATTCACTGAAGCTTTCTTT.

The genes are TRBV20-1 and TRBJ2-7; D not resolved. Trimming removed 5 bases from V and 5 bases from J, with 16 bases in between. The CDR3 has 13 residues. The germline CDR1 and CDR2 sequences are DFQATT and SNEGSKA (reference sequence). CDR3 region: CSALDEAIHEQYF. CDR3 sequence (DNA): TGCAGTGCTCTCGACGAAGCTATCCACGAGCAGTACTTC.